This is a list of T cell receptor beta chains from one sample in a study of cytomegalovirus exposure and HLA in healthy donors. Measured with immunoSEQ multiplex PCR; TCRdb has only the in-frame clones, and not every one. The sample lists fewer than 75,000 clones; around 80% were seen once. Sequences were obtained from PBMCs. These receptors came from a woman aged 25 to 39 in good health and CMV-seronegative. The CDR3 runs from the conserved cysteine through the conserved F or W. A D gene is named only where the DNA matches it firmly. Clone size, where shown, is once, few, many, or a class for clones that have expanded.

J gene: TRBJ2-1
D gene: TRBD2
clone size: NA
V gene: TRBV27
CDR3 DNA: TGTGCCAGCAGTTTTTTGGGGGGGACTAGCGGACACAATGAGCAGTTCTTC
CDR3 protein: CASSFLGGTSGHNEQFF

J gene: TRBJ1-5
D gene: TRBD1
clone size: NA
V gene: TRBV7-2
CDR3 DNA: TGTGCCAGCAGCTCGACAGGGGCCAATCAGCCCCAGCATTTT
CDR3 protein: CASSSTGANQPQHF

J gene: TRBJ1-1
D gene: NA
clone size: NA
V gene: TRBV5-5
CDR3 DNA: TGTGCCAGCAGCGGCGGCTGGAACACTGAAGCTTTCTTT
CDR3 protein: CASSGGWNTEAFF

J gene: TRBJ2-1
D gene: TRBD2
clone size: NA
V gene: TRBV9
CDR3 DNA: TGTGCCAGCAGCGTAGTGGGACTAGCGGGCCGTAGCTCCTACAATGAGCAGTTCTTC
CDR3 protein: CASSVVGLAGRSSYNEQFF

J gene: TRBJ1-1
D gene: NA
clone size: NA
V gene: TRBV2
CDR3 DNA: TGTGCCAGCAGAGCAGGGGTGAACACTGAAGCTTTCTTT
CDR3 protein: CASRAGVNTEAFF

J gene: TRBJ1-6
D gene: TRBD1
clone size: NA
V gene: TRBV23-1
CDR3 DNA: TGCGCCAGGGGTTCCGGGACAGGTTTATCTCATTCACCCCTCCACTTT
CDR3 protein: CARGSGTGLSHSPLHF

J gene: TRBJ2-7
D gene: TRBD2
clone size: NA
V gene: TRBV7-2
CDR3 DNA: TGTGCCAGCAGCCTAGACCTAAGACTAGCGGGGACCTACGAGCAGTACTTC
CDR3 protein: CASSLDLRLAGTYEQYF

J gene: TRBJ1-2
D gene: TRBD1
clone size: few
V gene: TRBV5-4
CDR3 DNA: TGTGCCAGCAGCTCCGGACAGGGGTCGACTGGCTACACCTTC
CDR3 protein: CASSSGQGSTGYTF

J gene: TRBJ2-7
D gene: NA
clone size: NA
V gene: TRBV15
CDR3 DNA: TGTGCCACAAGGGACTCGGACGCCTACGAGCAGTACTTC
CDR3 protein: CATRDSDAYEQYF

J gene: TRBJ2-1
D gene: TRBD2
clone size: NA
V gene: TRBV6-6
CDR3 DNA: TGTGCCAGCAGTCTTAGCGGGAGGTTCTATGAGCAGTTCTTC
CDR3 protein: CASSLSGRFYEQFF

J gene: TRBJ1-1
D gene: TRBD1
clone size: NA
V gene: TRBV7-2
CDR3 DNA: TGTGCCAGCAGCTTAGGACAGGGACACACTGAAGCTTTCTTT
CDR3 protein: CASSLGQGHTEAFF

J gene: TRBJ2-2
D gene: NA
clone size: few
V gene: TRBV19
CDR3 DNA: TGTGCCAGTAAGGAGCTCGTTAACACCGGGGAGCTGTTTTTT
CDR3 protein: CASKELVNTGELFF

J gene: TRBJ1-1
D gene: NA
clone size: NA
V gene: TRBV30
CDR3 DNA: TGTGCCTGGAGAGGAGGGAACACTGAAGCTTTCTTT
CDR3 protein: CAWRGGNTEAFF

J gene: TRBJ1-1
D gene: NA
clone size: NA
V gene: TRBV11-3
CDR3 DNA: TGTGCCAGCAGCGCAGGGGCTTCGAACACTGAAGCTTTCTTT
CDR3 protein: CASSAGASNTEAFF

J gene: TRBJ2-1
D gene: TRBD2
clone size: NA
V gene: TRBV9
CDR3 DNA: TGTGCCAGCAGCGGGGCGGGTTTAGCGGGGTCAAATGAGCAGTTCTTC
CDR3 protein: CASSGAGLAGSNEQFF

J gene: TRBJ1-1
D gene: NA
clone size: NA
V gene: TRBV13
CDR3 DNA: TGTGCCAGCAGCTTAGTAGCCCTGAGAAACACTGAAGCTTTCTTT
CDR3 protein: CASSLVALRNTEAFF

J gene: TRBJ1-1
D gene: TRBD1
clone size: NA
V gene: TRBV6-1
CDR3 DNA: TGTGCCAGCAGTGATTCGTTGAGGGGGCGCAAAGACACTGAAGCTTTCTTT
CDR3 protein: CASSDSLRGRKDTEAFF

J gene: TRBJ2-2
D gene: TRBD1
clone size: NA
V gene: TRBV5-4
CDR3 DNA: TGTGCCAGCAGCCTTGGACAGGGGGCTCGTGCCGGGGAGCTGTTTTTT
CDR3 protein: CASSLGQGARAGELFF

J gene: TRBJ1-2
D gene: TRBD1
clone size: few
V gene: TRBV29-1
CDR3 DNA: TGCAGCGTTGAAGATAGGGACAGGGGAAACTATGGCTACACCTTC
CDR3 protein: CSVEDRDRGNYGYTF

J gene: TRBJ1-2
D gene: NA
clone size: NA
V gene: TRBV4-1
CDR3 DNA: TGCGCCAGCAGCCAAGATCCGAGGGAGACCAACTATGGCTACACCTTC
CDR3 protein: CASSQDPRETNYGYTF

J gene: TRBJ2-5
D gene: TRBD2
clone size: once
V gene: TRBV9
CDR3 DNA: TGTGCCAGCAGCGTCCTAGCGGGGACGGGGCAAGAGACCCAGTACTTC
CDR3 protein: CASSVLAGTGQETQYF

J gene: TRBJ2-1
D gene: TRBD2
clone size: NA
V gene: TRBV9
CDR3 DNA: TGTGCCAGCAGCGGCACTAGCGGCTCTTACAATGAGCAGTTCTTC
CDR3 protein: CASSGTSGSYNEQFF

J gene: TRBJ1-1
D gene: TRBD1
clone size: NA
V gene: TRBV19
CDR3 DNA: TGTGCCAGTAGTCCTGAGGGACAGATGGATTCTGAAGCTTTCTTT
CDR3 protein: CASSPEGQMDSEAFF

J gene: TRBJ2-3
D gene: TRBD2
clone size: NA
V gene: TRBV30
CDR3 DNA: TGTGCCTGGACTAGCGGAATCACAGATACGCAGTATTTT
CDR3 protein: CAWTSGITDTQYF

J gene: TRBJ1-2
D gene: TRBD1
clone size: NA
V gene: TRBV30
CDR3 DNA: TGTGCCTGGAGTTTCAGGGGGTATGGCTACACCTTC
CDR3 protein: CAWSFRGYGYTF

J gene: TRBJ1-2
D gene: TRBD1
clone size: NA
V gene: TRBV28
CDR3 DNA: TGTGCCAGCAGTAAGGGACAGGGGGCGATCTATGGCTACACCTTC
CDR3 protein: CASSKGQGAIYGYTF

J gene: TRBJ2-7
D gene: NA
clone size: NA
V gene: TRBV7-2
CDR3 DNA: TGTGCTAGCAGCTTAGGGGGGGACGAGCAGTACTTC
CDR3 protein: CASSLGGDEQYF

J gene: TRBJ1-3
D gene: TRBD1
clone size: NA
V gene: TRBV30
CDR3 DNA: TGTGCCTGGAGGGACAGGATGAGAGGAAACACCATATATTTT
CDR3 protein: CAWRDRMRGNTIYF

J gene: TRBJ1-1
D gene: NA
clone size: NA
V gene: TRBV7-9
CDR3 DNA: TGTGCCAGCAGCTCGCCACAGGGATCGAACACTGAAGCTTTCTTT
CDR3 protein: CASSSPQGSNTEAFF

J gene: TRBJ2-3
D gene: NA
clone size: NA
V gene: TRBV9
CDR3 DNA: TGTGCCAGCAGCTTTTACAGGGCTAGCACAGATACGCAGTATTTT
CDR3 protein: CASSFYRASTDTQYF

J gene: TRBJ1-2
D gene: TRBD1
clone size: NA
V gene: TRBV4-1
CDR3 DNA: TGCGCCAGCAGCCAGCCCAGGGACAGCCAAGAAGGCTACACCTTC
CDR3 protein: CASSQPRDSQEGYTF

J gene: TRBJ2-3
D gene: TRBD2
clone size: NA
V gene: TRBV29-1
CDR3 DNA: TGCAGCGTTGGCCGGGACTACACAGATACGCAGTATTTT
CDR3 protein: CSVGRDYTDTQYF

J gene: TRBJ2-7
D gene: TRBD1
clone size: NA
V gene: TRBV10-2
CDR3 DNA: TGCGCCAGCAGTGACCCGGGACAGGGGAGCTCCTACGAGCAGTACTTC
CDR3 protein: CASSDPGQGSSYEQYF

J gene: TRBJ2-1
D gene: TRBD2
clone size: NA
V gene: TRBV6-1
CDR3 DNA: TGTGCCAGCAGAGGCGGGGGCTCCTACAATGAGCAGTTCTTC
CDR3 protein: CASRGGGSYNEQFF

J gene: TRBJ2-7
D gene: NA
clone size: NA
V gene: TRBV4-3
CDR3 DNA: TGCGCCAGCAGCCAAGATACTTCGGGGGAGCAGTACTTC
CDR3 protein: CASSQDTSGEQYF

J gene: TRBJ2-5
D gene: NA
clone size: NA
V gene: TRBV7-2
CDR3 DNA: TGTGCCAGCAGCCCCCTCGCCCGGGATGGAGAGACCCAGTACTTC
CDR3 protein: CASSPLARDGETQYF

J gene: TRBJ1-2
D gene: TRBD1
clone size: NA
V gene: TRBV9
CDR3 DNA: TGTGCCAGCAGCCAATCACAGGGGGTGGCTGGCTACACCTTC
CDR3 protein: CASSQSQGVAGYTF

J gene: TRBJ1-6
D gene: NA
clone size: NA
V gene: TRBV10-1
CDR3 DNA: TGCGCCAGCAGTGAGACCCTCGGGGCACCCCTCCACTTT
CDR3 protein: CASSETLGAPLHF

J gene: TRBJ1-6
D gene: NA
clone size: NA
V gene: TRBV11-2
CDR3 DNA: TGTGCCAGCAGCTTAGCCCTTTCACCCCTCCACTTT
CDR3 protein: CASSLALSPLHF

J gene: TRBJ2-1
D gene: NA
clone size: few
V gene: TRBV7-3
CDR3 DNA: TGTGCCAGCAGCTTAAGTTCGAATAGCAATGAGCAGTTCTTC
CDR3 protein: CASSLSSNSNEQFF

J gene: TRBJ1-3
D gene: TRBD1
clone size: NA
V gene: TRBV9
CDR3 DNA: TGTGCCAGCAGCGTAGGAGGGACAGGGGGCGAAAACACCATATATTTT
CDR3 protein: CASSVGGTGGENTIYF

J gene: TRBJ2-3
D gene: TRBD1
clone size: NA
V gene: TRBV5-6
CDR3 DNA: TGTGCCAGCAGCCCTGAAGGGGGCTGGGGGGATACGCAGTATTTT
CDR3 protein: CASSPEGGWGDTQYF

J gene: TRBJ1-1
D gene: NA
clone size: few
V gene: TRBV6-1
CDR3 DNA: TGTGCCAGCAGTGACAGGTCATACACTGAAGCTTTCTTT
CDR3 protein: CASSDRSYTEAFF

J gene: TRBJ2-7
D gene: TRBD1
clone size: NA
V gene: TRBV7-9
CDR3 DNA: TGTGCCAGCAGCGCGTCCGGGACAGCAGGATACGAGCAGTACTTC
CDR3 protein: CASSASGTAGYEQYF

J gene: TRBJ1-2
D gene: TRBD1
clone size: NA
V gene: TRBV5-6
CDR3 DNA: TGTGCCAGCAGCCTGTGGACAGGGCATGGCTACACCTTC
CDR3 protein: CASSLWTGHGYTF

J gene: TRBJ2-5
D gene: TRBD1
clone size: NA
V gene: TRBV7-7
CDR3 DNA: TGTGCCAGCAGCTTAAGGACAGGGGGCCTCGAGACCCAGTACTTC
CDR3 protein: CASSLRTGGLETQYF

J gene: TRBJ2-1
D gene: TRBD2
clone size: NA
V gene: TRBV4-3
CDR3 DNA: TGCGCCAGCAGCGTGGGACTAGCGGGGGACAATGAGCAGTTCTTC
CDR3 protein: CASSVGLAGDNEQFF

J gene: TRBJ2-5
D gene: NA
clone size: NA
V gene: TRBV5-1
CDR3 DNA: TGCGCCAGCAGCCCCAGGGATCAAGAGACCCAGTACTTC
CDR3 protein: CASSPRDQETQYF

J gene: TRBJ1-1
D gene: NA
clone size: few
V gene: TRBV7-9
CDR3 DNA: TGTGCCAGCAGCTTAGGGTCAGGGGCTATGAACACTGAAGCTTTCTTT
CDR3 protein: CASSLGSGAMNTEAFF

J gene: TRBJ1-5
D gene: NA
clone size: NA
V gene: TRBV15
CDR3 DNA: TGTGCCACCAGCAGAGGTAGATTGGACTATAGCAATCAGCCCCAGCATTTT
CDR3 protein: CATSRGRLDYSNQPQHF

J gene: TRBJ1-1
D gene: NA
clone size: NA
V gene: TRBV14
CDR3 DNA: TGTGCCAGCAGCCAAGACAGGATGAACACTGAAGCTTTCTTT
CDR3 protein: CASSQDRMNTEAFF

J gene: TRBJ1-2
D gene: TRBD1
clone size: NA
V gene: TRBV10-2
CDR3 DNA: TGCGCCAGCAGTGAGGACAGGGTTAATGGCTACACCTTC
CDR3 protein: CASSEDRVNGYTF

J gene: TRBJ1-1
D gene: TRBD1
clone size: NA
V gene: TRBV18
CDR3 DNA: TGTGCCAGCTCACGGGGACAGGGGAATTCGGCTTTCTTT
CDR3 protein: CASSRGQGNSAFF

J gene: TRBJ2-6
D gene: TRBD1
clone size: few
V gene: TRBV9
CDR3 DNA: TGTGCCAGCAGCTCAGGACAGGTAAAATCTGGGGCCAACGTCCTGACTTTC
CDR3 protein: CASSSGQVKSGANVLTF